This TCR beta chain was identified during a study of blood T cell repertoires in COVID-19. Assay: immunoSEQ multiplex PCR; the TCRdb copy retains only in-frame clones and omits some. The top ten hold under 3.5% of the sample, which has 220,000 or so clones, 80% to 90% seen once. Trimming at V came to 7 bases and at J to 6 bases, leaving 24 bases not matched to a gene. Germline V lookup: CDR1 SGHVS, CDR2 FQNEAQ. This CDR3 has 19 amino acids. The specimen sequenced was PBMCs or T cells enriched from blood (not recorded which). This TCR was sampled from a woman in her late teens or twenties in a cohort exposed to, infected with or recovered from COVID-19 (not recorded which). J is TRBJ2-3 and V is TRBV7-8; 8 bases fit TRBD2. The CDR3 region is CASKRRSATGGIRADTQYF. The CDR3 DNA reads TGTGCCAGCAAACGGAGAAGCGCGACGGGGGGGATCCGAGCGGATACGCAGTATTTT.